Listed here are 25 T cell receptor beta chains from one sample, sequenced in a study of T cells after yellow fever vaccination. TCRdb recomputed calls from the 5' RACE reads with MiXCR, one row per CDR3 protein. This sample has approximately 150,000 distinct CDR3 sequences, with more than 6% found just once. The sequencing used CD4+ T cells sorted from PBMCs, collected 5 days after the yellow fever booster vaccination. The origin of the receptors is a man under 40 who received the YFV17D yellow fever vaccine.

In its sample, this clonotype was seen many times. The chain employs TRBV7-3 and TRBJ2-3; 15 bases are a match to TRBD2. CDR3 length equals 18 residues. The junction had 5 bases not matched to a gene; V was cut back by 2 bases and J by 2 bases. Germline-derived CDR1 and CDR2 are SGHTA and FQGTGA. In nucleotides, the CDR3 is TGTGCCAGCAGCTTAGGGACTAGCGGGAGGACGTTCACAGATACGCAGTATTTT. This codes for CASSLGTSGRTFTDTQYF.

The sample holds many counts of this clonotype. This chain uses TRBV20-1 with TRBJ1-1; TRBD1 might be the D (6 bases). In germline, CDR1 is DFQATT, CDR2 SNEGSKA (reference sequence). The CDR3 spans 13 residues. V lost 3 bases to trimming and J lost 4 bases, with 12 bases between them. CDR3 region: CSASLNRVTEAFF. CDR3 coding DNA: TGCAGTGCTAGCCTAAACAGGGTCACTGAAGCTTTCTTT.

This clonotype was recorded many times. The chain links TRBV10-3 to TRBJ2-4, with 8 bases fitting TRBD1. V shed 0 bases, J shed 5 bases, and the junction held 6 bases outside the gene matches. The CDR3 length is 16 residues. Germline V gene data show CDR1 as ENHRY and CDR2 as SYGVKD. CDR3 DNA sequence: TGTGCCATCAGTGAGTCCCCCAGGGGGCAGGAAAACATTCAGTACTTC. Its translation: CAISESPRGQENIQYF.

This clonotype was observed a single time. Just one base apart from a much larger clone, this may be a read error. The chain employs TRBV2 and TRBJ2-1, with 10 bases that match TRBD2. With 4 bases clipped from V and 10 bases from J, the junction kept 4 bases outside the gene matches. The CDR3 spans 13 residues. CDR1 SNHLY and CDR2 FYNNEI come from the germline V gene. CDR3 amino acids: CASSASGSEEQFF. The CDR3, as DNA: TGTGCCAGCAGTGCTAGCGGGAGTGAAGAGCAGTTCTTC.

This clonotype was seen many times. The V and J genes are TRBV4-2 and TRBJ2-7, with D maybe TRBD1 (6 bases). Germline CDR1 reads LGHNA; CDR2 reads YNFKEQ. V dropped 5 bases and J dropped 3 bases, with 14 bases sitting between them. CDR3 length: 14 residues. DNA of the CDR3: TGTGCCAGCAGCAACCGGGACACGTACTACGAGCAGTACTTC. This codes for CASSNRDTYYEQYF.

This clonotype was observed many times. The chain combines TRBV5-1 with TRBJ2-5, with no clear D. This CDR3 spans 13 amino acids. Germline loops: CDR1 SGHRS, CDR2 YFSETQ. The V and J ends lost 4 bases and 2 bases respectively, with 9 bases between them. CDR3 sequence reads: CASSREGQETQYF. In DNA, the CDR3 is TGCGCCAGCAGCCGCGAAGGACAAGAGACCCAGTACTTC.

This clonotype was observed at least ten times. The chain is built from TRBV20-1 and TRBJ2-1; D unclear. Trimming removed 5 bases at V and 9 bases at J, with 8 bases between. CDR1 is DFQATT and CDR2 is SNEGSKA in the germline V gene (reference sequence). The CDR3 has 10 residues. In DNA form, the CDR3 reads TGCAGTGCTGCGCATGGTGAGCAGTTCTTC. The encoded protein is CSAAHGEQFF.

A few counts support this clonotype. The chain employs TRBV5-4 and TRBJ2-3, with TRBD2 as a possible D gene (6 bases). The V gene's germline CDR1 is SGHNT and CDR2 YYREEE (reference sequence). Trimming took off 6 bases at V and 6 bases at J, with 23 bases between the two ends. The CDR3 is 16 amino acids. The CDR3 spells CASTLGGTHRRDTQYF. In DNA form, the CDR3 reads TGTGCCAGCACCCTTGGGGGGACTCACCGCCGGGATACGCAGTATTTT.

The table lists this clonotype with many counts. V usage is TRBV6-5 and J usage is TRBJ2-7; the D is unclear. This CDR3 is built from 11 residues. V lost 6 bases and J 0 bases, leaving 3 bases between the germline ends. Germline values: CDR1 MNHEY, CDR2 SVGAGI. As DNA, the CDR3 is TGTGCCAGCAGGGACTCCTACGAGCAGTACTTC. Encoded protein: CASRDSYEQYF.

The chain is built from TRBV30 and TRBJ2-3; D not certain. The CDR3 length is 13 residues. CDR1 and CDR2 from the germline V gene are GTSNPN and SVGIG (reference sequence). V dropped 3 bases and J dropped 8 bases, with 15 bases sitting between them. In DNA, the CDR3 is TGTGCCTGGAGCTCCCAAGGATGGGGTACGCAGTATTTT. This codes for CAWSSQGWGTQYF.

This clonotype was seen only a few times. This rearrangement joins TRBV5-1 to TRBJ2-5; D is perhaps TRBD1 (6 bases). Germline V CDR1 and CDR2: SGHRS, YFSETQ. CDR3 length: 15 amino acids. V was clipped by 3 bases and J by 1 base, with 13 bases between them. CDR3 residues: CASSYGQTLQETQYF. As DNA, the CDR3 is TGCGCCAGCAGCTACGGACAGACCCTCCAAGAGACCCAGTACTTC.

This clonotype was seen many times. The CDR3 region is CASRQGSGANVLTF. The DNA of the CDR3 is TGTGCCAGCCGACAGGGCTCTGGGGCCAACGTCCTGACTTTC. The V and J genes are TRBV2 and TRBJ2-6; TRBD1 matches 7 bases. V lost 8 bases, J lost 0 bases, and 1 base stayed unmatched. Germline V gene sequence: CDR1 SNHLY, CDR2 FYNNEI. The CDR3 loop spans 14 amino acids.

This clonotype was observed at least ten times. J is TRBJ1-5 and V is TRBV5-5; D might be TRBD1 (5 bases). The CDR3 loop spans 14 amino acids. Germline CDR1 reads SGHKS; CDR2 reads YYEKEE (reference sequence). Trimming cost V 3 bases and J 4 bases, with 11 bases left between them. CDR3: CASSSGTVNQPQHF. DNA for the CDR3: TGTGCCAGCAGCTCCGGGACGGTGAATCAGCCCCAGCATTTT.

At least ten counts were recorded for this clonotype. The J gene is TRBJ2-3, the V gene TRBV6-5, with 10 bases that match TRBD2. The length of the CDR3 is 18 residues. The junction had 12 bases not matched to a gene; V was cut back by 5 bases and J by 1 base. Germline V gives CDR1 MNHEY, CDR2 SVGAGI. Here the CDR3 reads CASSPLAGALFGTDTQYF. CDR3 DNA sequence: TGTGCCAGCAGTCCCCTAGCGGGAGCTCTTTTCGGCACAGATACGCAGTATTTT.

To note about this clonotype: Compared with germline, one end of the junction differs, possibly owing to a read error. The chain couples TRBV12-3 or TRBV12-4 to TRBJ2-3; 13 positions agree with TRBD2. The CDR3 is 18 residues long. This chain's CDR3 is CACSSALAGGALGDTQYF. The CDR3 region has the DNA TGTGCCTGCAGTTCCGCACTAGCGGGAGGGGCACTGGGGGATACGCAGTATTTT.

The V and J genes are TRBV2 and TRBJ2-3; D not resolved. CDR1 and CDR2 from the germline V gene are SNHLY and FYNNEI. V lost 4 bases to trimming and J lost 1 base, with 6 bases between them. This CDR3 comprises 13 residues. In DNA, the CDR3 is TGTGCCAGCAGTGCTGGGGGCACAGATACGCAGTATTTT. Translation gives CASSAGGTDTQYF.

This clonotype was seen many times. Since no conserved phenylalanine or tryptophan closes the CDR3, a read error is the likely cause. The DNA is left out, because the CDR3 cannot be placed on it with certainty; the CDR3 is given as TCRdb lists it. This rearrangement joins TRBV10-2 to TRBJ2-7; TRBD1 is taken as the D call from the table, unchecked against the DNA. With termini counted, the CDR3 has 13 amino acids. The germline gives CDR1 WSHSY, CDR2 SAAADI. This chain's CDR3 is CASSEGGGALLRA.

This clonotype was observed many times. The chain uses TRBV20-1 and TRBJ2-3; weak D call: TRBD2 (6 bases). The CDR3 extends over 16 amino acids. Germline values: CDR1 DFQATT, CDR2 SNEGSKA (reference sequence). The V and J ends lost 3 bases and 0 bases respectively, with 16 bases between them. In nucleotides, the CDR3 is TGCAGTGCTAGTCCTGTGGGACTTCCTAGCACAGATACGCAGTATTTT. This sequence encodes CSASPVGLPSTDTQYF.

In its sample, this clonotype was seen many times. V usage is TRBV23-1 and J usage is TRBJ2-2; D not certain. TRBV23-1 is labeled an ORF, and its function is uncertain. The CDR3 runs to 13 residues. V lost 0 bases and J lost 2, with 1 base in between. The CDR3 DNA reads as TGCGCCAGCAGTCAATCTAACACCGGGGAGCTGTTTTTT. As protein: CASSQSNTGELFF.

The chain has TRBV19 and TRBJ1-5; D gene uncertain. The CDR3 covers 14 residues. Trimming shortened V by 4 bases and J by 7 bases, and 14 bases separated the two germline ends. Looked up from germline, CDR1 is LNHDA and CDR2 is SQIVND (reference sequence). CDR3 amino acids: CASSSPPSSQPQHF. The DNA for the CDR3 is TGTGCCAGTAGTAGCCCTCCCAGTAGCCAGCCCCAGCATTTT.

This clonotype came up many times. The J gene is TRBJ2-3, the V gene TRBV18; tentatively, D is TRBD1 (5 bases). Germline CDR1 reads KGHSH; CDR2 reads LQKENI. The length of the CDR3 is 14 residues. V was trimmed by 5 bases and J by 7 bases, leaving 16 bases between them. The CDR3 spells CASSAGHPAYTQYF. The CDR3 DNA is TGTGCCAGCTCAGCAGGACATCCCGCGTATACGCAGTATTTT.

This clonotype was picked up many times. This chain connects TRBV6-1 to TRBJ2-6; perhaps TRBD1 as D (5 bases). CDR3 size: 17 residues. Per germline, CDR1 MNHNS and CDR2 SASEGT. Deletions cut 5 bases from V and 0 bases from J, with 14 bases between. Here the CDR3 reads CASSITPGHSGANVLTF. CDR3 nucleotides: TGTGCCAGCAGTATCACCCCCGGACACTCTGGGGCCAACGTCCTGACTTTC.

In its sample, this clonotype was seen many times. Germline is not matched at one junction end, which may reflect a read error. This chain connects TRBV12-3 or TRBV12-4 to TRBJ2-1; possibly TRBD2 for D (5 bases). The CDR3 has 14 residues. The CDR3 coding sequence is TGTGCCAGCAGATTAGTGCTCGCGGGTGATCACGAGTTCTTC. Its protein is CASRLVLAGDHEFF.

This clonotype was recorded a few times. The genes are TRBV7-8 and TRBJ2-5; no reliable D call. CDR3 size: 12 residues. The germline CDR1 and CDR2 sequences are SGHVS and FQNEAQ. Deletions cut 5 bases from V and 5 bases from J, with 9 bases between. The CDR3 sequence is CASSPQRETQYF. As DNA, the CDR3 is TGTGCCAGCAGCCCCCAAAGGGAGACCCAGTACTTC.

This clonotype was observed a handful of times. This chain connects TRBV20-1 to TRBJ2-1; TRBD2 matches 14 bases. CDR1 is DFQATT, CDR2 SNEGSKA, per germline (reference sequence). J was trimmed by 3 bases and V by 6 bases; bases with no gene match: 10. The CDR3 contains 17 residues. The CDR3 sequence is CSATGTSGRTNYNEQFF. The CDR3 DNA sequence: TGCAGTGCCACCGGGACTAGCGGGAGAACCAACTACAATGAGCAGTTCTTC.